A selection of T cell receptor beta chains follows, all from one sample in a study of shared clonotypes between healthy human individuals. The assay was immunoSEQ multiplex PCR, and TCRdb's table has in-frame clones only and misses some. The sample has over 2 million clones, 90% to 95% seen once. Sequencing was carried out using naive CD4+ T cells sorted from blood. These receptor sequences come from a man younger than 30 in good health. Both conserved end residues are part of each CDR3. A D gene is named only where the DNA matches it firmly. For some rows the clone size is stated as once, few or many, or as a class when expanded; others skip it.

V	size	J	D	CDR3	DNA
TRBV18	.	TRBJ2-1	TRBD2	CASSPVTSEYNEQFF	TGTGCCAGCTCACCAGTGACTAGCGAGTACAATGAGCAGTTCTTC
TRBV11-3	.	TRBJ2-2	TRBD1	CASSQGQGAGELFF	TGTGCCAGCAGCCAAGGACAGGGGGCCGGGGAGCTGTTTTTT
TRBV6-1	.	TRBJ2-7	TRBD2	CASSEGGLGGYEQYF	TGTGCCAGCAGTGAAGGGGGACTAGGAGGCTACGAGCAGTACTTC
TRBV9	.	TRBJ2-1	.	CASSVSGDGPNEQFF	TGTGCCAGCAGCGTAAGCGGAGACGGGCCAAATGAGCAGTTCTTC
TRBV5-1	.	TRBJ1-3	.	CASSLAGSPGNTIYF	TGCGCCAGCAGCTTGGCCGGGAGCCCTGGAAACACCATATATTTT
TRBV5-1	.	TRBJ1-1	.	CASSLGSNTEAFF	TGCGCCAGCAGCTTAGGCAGTAACACTGAAGCTTTCTTT
TRBV29-1	.	TRBJ1-3	.	CSATRGVSGNTIYF	TGCAGCGCCACACGCGGCGTCTCTGGAAACACCATATATTTT
TRBV6-5	.	TRBJ1-1	.	CASSSIHGRGETEAFF	TGTGCCAGCAGTTCTATCCACGGACGTGGGGAAACTGAAGCTTTCTTT
TRBV9	.	TRBJ2-3	.	CASSVDLAPEVGDTQYF	TGTGCCAGCAGCGTAGATCTAGCGCCCGAGGTAGGAGATACGCAGTATTTT
TRBV2	once	TRBJ1-5	.	CASSPEGDQPQHF	TGTGCCAGCAGCCCGGAGGGGGATCAGCCCCAGCATTTT
TRBV7-2	.	TRBJ2-5	TRBD1	CASSFGQGQQETQYF	TGTGCCAGCAGCTTCGGACAGGGGCAACAAGAGACCCAGTACTTC
TRBV7-2	.	TRBJ2-7	.	CASSSELGGTHEQYF	TGTGCCAGCAGCTCGGAGCTGGGCGGGACCCACGAGCAGTACTTC
TRBV5-4	.	TRBJ2-3	TRBD1	CASSKTGLGSSDTQYF	TGTGCCAGCAGCAAGACAGGGTTGGGGTCGTCAGATACGCAGTATTTT
TRBV6-1	.	TRBJ2-7	.	CASIWERGSYEQYF	TGTGCCAGCATTTGGGAGCGTGGCTCCTACGAGCAGTACTTC
TRBV15	.	TRBJ1-1	TRBD1	CATSRDRQGRTEAFF	TGTGCCACCAGCAGAGACCGACAGGGGAGGACTGAAGCTTTCTTT
TRBV6-5	once	TRBJ1-6	.	CASSTGAHNSPLHF	TGTGCCAGCAGCACCGGGGCCCATAATTCACCCCTCCACTTT
TRBV6-1	.	TRBJ1-1	.	CASSANLNTEAFF	TGTGCCAGCAGTGCGAACTTGAACACTGAAGCTTTCTTT
TRBV6-5	.	TRBJ1-1	TRBD1	CASSRDRGLTEAFF	TGTGCCAGCAGCCGTGACAGGGGGCTAACTGAAGCTTTCTTT
TRBV29-1	.	TRBJ1-2	.	CSVYDIDYGYTF	TGCAGCGTTTACGACATAGATTATGGCTACACCTTC
TRBV19	.	TRBJ1-5	.	CASSIADFNQPQHF	TGTGCCAGTAGTATCGCGGACTTCAATCAGCCCCAGCATTTT
TRBV30	.	TRBJ2-1	.	CAWSVFRAAPMVFF	TGTGCCTGGAGTGTATTCCGAGCGGCCCCGATGGTGTTCTTC
TRBV27	.	TRBJ1-6	.	CASRGWDDNSPLHF	TGTGCCAGCCGGGGATGGGACGATAATTCACCCCTCCACTTT
TRBV18	.	TRBJ2-1	.	CASSPSLGPGNEQFF	TGTGCCAGCTCACCATCTCTAGGTCCTGGGAATGAGCAGTTCTTC
TRBV18	.	TRBJ2-1	.	CASSPIIQGEGEQFF	TGTGCCAGCTCACCGATTATACAAGGGGAAGGTGAGCAGTTCTTC
TRBV7-9	once	TRBJ2-1	TRBD2	CASSPGTSGTYNEQFF	TGTGCCAGCAGCCCTGGTACTAGCGGGACCTACAATGAGCAGTTCTTC
TRBV5-1	.	TRBJ2-2	.	CASSSPGANTGELFF	TGCGCCAGCAGCTCGCCAGGGGCTAACACCGGGGAGCTGTTTTTT
TRBV9	.	TRBJ2-3	.	CASSPRGAAGTDTQYF	TGTGCCAGCAGCCCAAGAGGGGCGGCGGGCACAGATACGCAGTATTTT
TRBV9	.	TRBJ2-1	.	CASSVGVNEQFF	TGTGCCAGCAGCGTAGGGGTCAATGAGCAGTTCTTC
TRBV27	once	TRBJ2-7	.	CASSFPTPGGAQSEQYF	TGTGCCAGCAGTTTCCCCACACCTGGGGGGGCTCAGAGCGAGCAGTACTTC
TRBV5-4	.	TRBJ1-1	TRBD1	CASSSRDRGFTEAFF	TGTGCCAGCAGCTCCCGGGACAGGGGGTTCACTGAAGCTTTCTTT
TRBV30	.	TRBJ2-2	TRBD2	CAWSVAGVSGELFF	TGTGCCTGGAGTGTAGCGGGGGTGTCCGGGGAGCTGTTTTTT
TRBV7-9	.	TRBJ1-2	.	CASSLSGSDWGYTF	TGTGCCAGCAGCTTGTCTGGGTCGGATTGGGGCTACACCTTC
TRBV5-1	.	TRBJ1-1	.	CASSVSMNTEAFF	TGCGCCAGCAGTGTGTCCATGAACACTGAAGCTTTCTTT
TRBV10-3	.	TRBJ2-4	TRBD1	CAISRKGQGENVLAKNIQYF	TGTGCCATCAGCCGAAAGGGACAGGGGGAGAATGTTTTAGCCAAAAACATTCAGTACTTC
TRBV10-3	.	TRBJ2-7	TRBD1	CAISGDRGSYEQYF	TGTGCCATCAGTGGGGACAGGGGGTCCTACGAGCAGTACTTC
TRBV5-1	.	TRBJ2-5	TRBD1	CASSPNTGQGETQYF	TGCGCCAGCAGCCCAAATACGGGACAGGGTGAGACCCAGTACTTC
TRBV4-1	.	TRBJ2-2	TRBD1	CASRGTGGTGELFF	TGCGCCAGCAGGGGGACAGGGGGAACCGGGGAGCTGTTTTTT
TRBV28	.	TRBJ2-7	.	CASSLRGRLGYEQYF	TGTGCCAGCAGTTTAAGAGGGCGCCTGGGGTACGAGCAGTACTTC
TRBV30	.	TRBJ2-7	.	CAWSVPHREYEQYF	TGTGCCTGGAGTGTACCTCACAGGGAATACGAGCAGTACTTC
TRBV6-6	.	TRBJ1-4	.	CASSFAGSNEKLFF	TGTGCCAGCAGTTTTGCTGGGTCTAATGAAAAACTGTTTTTT